This TCR beta chain derives from a study of blood T cells in healthy people across ages. A second PCR, run for about 7 to 11 cycles, used a sample-barcoded 5' primer plus a J-beta primer mix. TCRdb redid the calling of the 5' RACE reads with MiXCR, one entry per CDR3 protein. This table holds hundreds of thousands of distinct CDR3 sequences, roughly 21% found once. The germline V gene has CDR1 DFQATT and CDR2 SNEGSKA (reference sequence). This CDR3 has 18 residues. V was clipped by 0 bases and J by 0 bases; unmatched bases: 8. The chain carries TRBV20-1 and TRBJ2-5, with 12 bases matching TRBD2. The sample consisted of blood. The clonotype originates from a man between 65 and 80 years old in good health. The CDR3 DNA follows: TGCAGTGCTAGAGATTTTCGGGGACTAGCGGGCTACCAAGAGACCCAGTACTTC. It codes for CSARDFRGLAGYQETQYF.